The rows below give T cell receptor beta chains drawn from one sample of a study of breast tumors, draining lymph nodes, adjacent tissues. TCRdb recomputed calls from the multiplex PCR reads with MiXCR, one row per CDR3 protein. The sample has a few hundred thousand distinct CDR3 sequences, around 35% seen once; the top ten hold 3% to 4%. The sample was axillary lymph node tissue. The receptor set was obtained from a female donor with breast cancer. Some clones in this sample may be carry-over from other donors' samples. CDR3s include the opening cysteine and the closing phenylalanine or tryptophan. The D gene is left open where the match is weak. Size values are once, few and many counts, or a class for expanded clones, and some rows have none.

few	TRBD2	TRBV11-3	TRBJ2-1	CASSLDSGSDFDEQFF	TGTGCCAGCAGCTTAGATAGCGGGAGTGACTTTGATGAGCAGTTCTTC
NA	NA	TRBV7-8	TRBJ2-6	CASSLEPGLSSGANVLTF	TGTGCCAGCAGCTTAGAACCAGGGCTAAGCTCTGGGGCCAACGTCCTGACTTTC
few	TRBD1	TRBV19	TRBJ2-5	CASSKGTGQGRETQYF	TGTGCCAGTAGTAAGGGGACCGGACAGGGTAGAGAGACCCAGTACTTC
NA	NA	TRBV27	TRBJ2-5	CASSLVGPPQETQYF	TGTGCCAGCAGTTTGGTAGGCCCCCCCCAAGAGACCCAGTACTTC
many	TRBD2	TRBV9	TRBJ2-3	CASSVGGRGTDTQYF	TGTGCCAGCAGCGTAGGCGGGAGGGGAACAGATACGCAGTATTTT
NA	NA	TRBV4-2	TRBJ1-6	CASSQVAGANSPLHF	TGTGCCAGCAGCCAAGTAGCGGGAGCGAATTCACCCCTCCACTTT
NA	TRBD1	TRBV7-9	TRBJ1-3	CASSLQGAGNTIYF	TGTGCCAGCAGCCTACAGGGGGCGGGAAACACCATATATTTT
NA	TRBD2	TRBV6-6	TRBJ2-5	CASSWGTSVEETQYF	TGTGCCAGCAGTTGGGGGACTAGCGTGGAGGAGACCCAGTACTTC
many	TRBD1	TRBV6-5	TRBJ2-2	CASSQLTTGAGELFF	TGTGCCAGCAGCCAACTGACCACAGGGGCCGGGGAGCTGTTTTTT
many	TRBD2	TRBV7-8	TRBJ2-2	CASSQTGGGAGELFF	TGTGCCAGCAGCCAGACTGGCGGGGGGGCCGGGGAGCTGTTTTTT
NA	NA	TRBV9	TRBJ1-4	CASSDPSSGGARGEKLFF	TGTGCCAGCAGCGACCCCTCTAGCGGGGGGGCCAGGGGTGAAAAACTGTTTTTT
many	NA	TRBV9	TRBJ1-3	CASSSPPGNTIYF	TGTGCCAGCAGCTCCCCTCCCGGAAACACCATATATTTT
NA	NA	TRBV14	TRBJ2-4	CASSHTERTTAKNIQYF	TGTGCCAGCAGCCACACCGAGAGGACAACAGCCAAAAACATTCAGTACTTC
few	NA	TRBV3-2	TRBJ2-1	CASSPDRSTHPYYNEQFF	TGTGCCAGCAGCCCGGACAGGAGTACTCACCCCTACTACAATGAGCAGTTCTTC
NA	TRBD1	TRBV15	TRBJ1-1	CATSRQGARTEAFF	TGTGCCACCAGCAGACAGGGGGCTCGCACTGAAGCTTTCTTT
many	NA	TRBV5-5	TRBJ1-5	CASSQTGDLGQPQHF	TGTGCCAGCAGCCAGACAGGCGACCTTGGTCAGCCCCAGCATTTT
many	TRBD2	TRBV11-3	TRBJ2-1	CASSQGGTSSYNEQFF	TGTGCCAGCAGCCAAGGCGGGACTAGCTCCTACAATGAGCAGTTCTTC
NA	NA	TRBV2	TRBJ1-5	CASSSVGQVGQPQHF	TGTGCCAGCAGCAGTGTTGGCCAGGTGGGACAGCCCCAGCATTTT
few	NA	TRBV6-2/TRBV6-3	TRBJ2-5	CASSYLAIVATQYF	TGTGCCAGCAGTTACCTAGCGATCGTCGCGACCCAGTACTTC
many	TRBD1	TRBV11-2	TRBJ1-3	CASSLGQGISGNTIYF	TGTGCCAGCAGCTTGGGACAGGGGATCTCTGGAAACACCATATATTTT
many	NA	TRBV2	TRBJ2-5	CASRLAETQYF	TGTGCCAGCAGGCTGGCTGAGACCCAGTACTTC
few	NA	TRBV19	TRBJ1-5	CARRPREGGGSTNQPQHF	TGTGCCCGACGACCACGGGAGGGGGGGGGCAGCACCAATCAGCCCCAGCATTTT
many	NA	TRBV5-1	TRBJ2-7	CASSLGGDYEQYF	TGCGCCAGCAGCTTGGGGGGTGACTACGAGCAGTACTTC
many	TRBD2	TRBV29-1	TRBJ2-3	CSVDGLAGGGGTDTQYF	TGCAGCGTAGATGGACTAGCGGGGGGCGGGGGCACAGATACGCAGTATTTT
few	NA	TRBV20-1	TRBJ1-1	CRALGGLNTEAFF	TGCAGGGCGCTGGGGGGACTGAACACTGAAGCTTTCTTT
many	NA	TRBV9	TRBJ2-2	CASSPGAASTGELFF	TGTGCCAGCAGCCCGGGGGCCGCGAGCACCGGGGAGCTGTTTTTT
NA	NA	TRBV28	TRBJ1-6	CASTRGAFNSPLHF	TGTGCCAGCACAAGAGGGGCTTTTAATTCACCCCTCCACTTT
many	TRBD1	TRBV15	TRBJ2-1	CVTSRARDRGLNEQFF	TGTGTCACCAGCAGAGCCCGGGACAGGGGTCTCAATGAGCAGTTCTTC
many	TRBD2	TRBV9	TRBJ2-2	CASSAGLAANTGELFF	TGTGCCAGCAGCGCAGGACTAGCGGCGAACACCGGGGAGCTGTTTTTT
NA	TRBD1	TRBV15	TRBJ1-2	CATSENRQGVGYTF	TGTGCCACCAGTGAAAACAGACAGGGGGTAGGCTACACCTTC
NA	TRBD2	TRBV4-1	TRBJ2-3	CASSQLRTSDTDTQYF	TGCGCCAGCAGCCAACTGAGGACTAGCGACACAGATACGCAGTATTTT
many	TRBD1	TRBV5-1	TRBJ2-3	CASSLQGQSTDTQYF	TGCGCCAGCAGCTTACAGGGGCAGAGCACAGATACGCAGTATTTT
NA	NA	TRBV20-1	TRBJ1-3	CSASGGGTIYF	TGCAGTGCTAGTGGGGGTGGCACCATATATTTT
NA	TRBD2	TRBV12-5	TRBJ2-3	CASGKGLAGGRDTQYF	TGTGCTAGTGGTAAGGGACTAGCGGGGGGCAGAGATACGCAGTATTTT
many	NA	TRBV6-5	TRBJ1-2	CASSYDTNYGYTF	TGTGCCAGCAGTTACGACACTAACTATGGCTACACCTTC
NA	NA	TRBV20-1	TRBJ2-3	CSARDTRDTQYF	TGCAGTGCTAGGGACACCCGGGACACGCAGTATTTT
many	TRBD1	TRBV19	TRBJ1-5	CASSLGGAGQPQHF	TGTGCCAGTAGTTTAGGGGGCGCAGGGCAGCCCCAGCATTTT
many	NA	TRBV19	TRBJ1-3	CASSIPQGSKNTIYF	TGTGCCAGTAGTATCCCGCAGGGATCGAAAAACACCATATATTTT
NA	NA	TRBV6-1	TRBJ2-5	CASSEKGMGTQYF	TGTGCCAGCAGTGAAAAGGGCATGGGGACCCAGTACTTC
NA	TRBD2	TRBV27	TRBJ2-7	CASRVGGREYEQYF	TGTGCCAGCCGTGTTGGCGGGAGAGAGTACGAGCAGTACTTC
NA	NA	TRBV28	TRBJ2-1	CASSPASGAYNEQFF	TGTGCCAGCAGTCCTGCCAGCGGTGCCTACAATGAGCAGTTCTTC
many	TRBD1	TRBV10-3	TRBJ2-5	CAISETGGKETQYF	TGTGCCATCAGTGAGACAGGGGGGAAGGAGACCCAGTACTTC
NA	NA	TRBV4-1	TRBJ1-2	CASSQGGGLGYTF	TGCGCCAGCAGCCAAGGAGGGGGGTTAGGCTACACCTTC
many	NA	TRBV20-1	TRBJ2-1	CSARALADSSYNEQFF	TGCAGTGCTAGAGCTTTAGCGGACAGCTCCTACAATGAGCAGTTCTTC
NA	TRBD2	TRBV7-9	TRBJ2-7	CASSLVPPASGRVRSPCEQYF	TGTGCCAGCAGCTTAGTCCCCCCGGCTAGCGGGAGGGTCCGTTCGCCCTGCGAGCAGTACTTC
many	NA	TRBV20-1	TRBJ2-3	CSAWTSLSTDTQYF	TGCAGTGCTTGGACCAGCCTTAGCACAGATACGCAGTATTTT
many	NA	TRBV12-3/TRBV12-4	TRBJ1-6	CASSLWGNNSPLHF	TGTGCCAGCAGTTTGTGGGGGAATAATTCACCCCTCCACTTT
many	NA	TRBV12-3/TRBV12-4	TRBJ1-3	CASSLVTGRGNTIYF	TGTGCCAGCAGTTTAGTCACAGGGCGTGGAAACACCATATATTTT
many	NA	TRBV19	TRBJ1-5	CASSMSLAGNQPQHF	TGTGCCAGTAGTATGAGTTTGGCAGGGAATCAGCCCCAGCATTTT
NA	TRBD1	TRBV12-3/TRBV12-4	TRBJ1-2	CASSWGQGGSNYGYTF	TGTGCCAGCAGTTGGGGACAGGGGGGTTCTAACTATGGCTACACCTTC
many	TRBD1	TRBV5-4	TRBJ2-3	CASSGATGPSTDTQYF	TGTGCCAGCAGCGGGGCGACAGGGCCCAGCACAGATACGCAGTATTTT